This T cell receptor (beta chain) was retrieved from a study of Ad26.COV2.S vaccination and SARS-CoV-2 variants (dated by TCRdb to the early 2020s). Background for the entire study: The specificity and breadth of SARS-CoV-2-reactive T cell receptors after Ad26.COV2.S vaccination were assessed by TCRbeta repertoire sequencing. The TCR-sequenced set comprised about 32 samples: some 20 Ad26.COV2.S vaccine recipients, 5 placebo recipients and 8 SARS-CoV-2 convalescent individuals. What the study reported, not specific to this receptor: After vaccination, substantial breadth of spike-specific CD8+ and CD4+ T cell responses was reported. According to the authors, total T cell responses may have been underestimated by the TCR breadth and depth analyses. Vaccine and placebo recipients had similar non-spike TCR breadth, a finding consistent with the vaccine containing only spike. Compared with placebo recipients, Ad26.COV2.S recipients showed higher spike-specific TCR breadth (P = 0.0014).

In light of the paper, this sample's time point label describes: individuals recovered from natural SARS-CoV-2 infection. TCRbeta CDR3 regions were sequenced with the immunoSEQ Assay. After extraction, genomic DNA underwent amplification by bias-controlled multiplex PCR, followed by high-throughput sequencing. The paper's processing steps were these. Collapsing and filtering of sequences were performed to quantify the absolute abundance of each unique TCRbeta CDR3 region. T cell fraction was estimated by normalization of TCRbeta template counts to usable DNA, with usable DNA being measured through amplification of reference genes present in all nucleated cells. Repertoire TCRs were annotated as SARS-CoV-2-specific when V gene, CDR3 amino acid sequence and J gene were exactly matched to a known reactive TCR set. MIRA supplied the reference SARS-CoV-2 TCR set, which was filtered for enrichment in COVID-19-positive ImmuneCODE repertoires so that public or cross-reactive TCRs were removed. Based on the MIRA antigens, annotated TCRs were further analysed at the level of specific ORF or position within ORF. Breadth was defined as annotated unique rearrangements over total unique productive rearrangements; depth was the summed frequency of those rearrangements. TCR breadth was compared between groups using two-sided Wilcoxon rank-sum tests. In its TCRdb copy, this immuneACCESS table keeps in-frame sequences only and misses some clones. Where compared with another copy, unresolved V genes explain less than half of these, and the others have no known cause. The DNA gave D and trimming, while V, J and clone size come from that table. The sample yields about 140,000 clones; roughly 85% were counted once. The ten largest clones take up approximately 5.1% of the sample.

The germline ends are 17 bases apart after V is trimmed by 0 bases and J by 6 bases. The CDR3 holds 16 amino acids from the cysteine to the phenylalanine. Only the CDR3 region is kept as DNA, spanning 48 bases read in frame from base 1. The CDR1 and CDR2 encoded by the germline V gene (reference sequence) are LNHNV and YYDKDF. Remarks on this clone: The target of this receptor is not known. Per-nucleotide qualities are absent, and no much larger clonotype sits a single base away.

The receptor chain draws on TRBV15 and TRBJ1-2; a tentative D match to TRBD1 spans 6 bases. This material consisted of peripheral blood, taken after recovery from COVID-19. The receptor comes from a human donor who had recovered from COVID-19. The DNA sequence reads TGTGCCACCAGCAGAGATCTCGACAGGCCAGGAAATGGCTACACCTTC. This translates into CATSRDLDRPGNGYTF.